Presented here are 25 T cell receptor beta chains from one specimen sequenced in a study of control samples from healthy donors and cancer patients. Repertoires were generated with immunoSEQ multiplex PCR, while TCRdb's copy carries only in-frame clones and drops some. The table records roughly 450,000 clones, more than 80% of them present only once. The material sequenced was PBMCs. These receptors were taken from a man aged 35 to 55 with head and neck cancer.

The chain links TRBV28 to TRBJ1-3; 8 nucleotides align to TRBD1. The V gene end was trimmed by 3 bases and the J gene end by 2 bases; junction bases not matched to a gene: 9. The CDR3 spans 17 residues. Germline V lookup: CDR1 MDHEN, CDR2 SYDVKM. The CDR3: CASSLGDRIFTGNTIYF. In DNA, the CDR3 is TGTGCCAGCAGTTTGGGGGACAGGATATTCACTGGAAACACCATATATTTT.

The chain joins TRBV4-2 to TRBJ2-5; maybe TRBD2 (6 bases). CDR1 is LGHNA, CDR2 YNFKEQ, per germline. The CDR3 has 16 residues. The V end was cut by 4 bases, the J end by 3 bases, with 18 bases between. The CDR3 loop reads CASSLVGSGGKETQYF. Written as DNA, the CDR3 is TGTGCCAGCAGCCTCGTGGGGTCTGGCGGGAAAGAGACCCAGTACTTC.

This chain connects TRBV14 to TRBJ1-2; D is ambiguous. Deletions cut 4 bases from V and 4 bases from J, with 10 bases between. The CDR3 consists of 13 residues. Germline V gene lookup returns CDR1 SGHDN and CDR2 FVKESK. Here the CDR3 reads CASSPHQSYGYTF. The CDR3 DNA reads TGTGCCAGCAGCCCGCACCAATCCTATGGCTACACCTTC.

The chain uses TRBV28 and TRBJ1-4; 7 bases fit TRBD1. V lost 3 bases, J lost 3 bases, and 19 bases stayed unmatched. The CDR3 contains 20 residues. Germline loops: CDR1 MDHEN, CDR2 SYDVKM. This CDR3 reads CASSFRSLGQARRSNEKLFF. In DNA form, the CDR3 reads TGTGCCAGCAGTTTTCGTTCCTTAGGACAGGCGAGGAGGTCTAATGAAAAACTGTTTTTT.

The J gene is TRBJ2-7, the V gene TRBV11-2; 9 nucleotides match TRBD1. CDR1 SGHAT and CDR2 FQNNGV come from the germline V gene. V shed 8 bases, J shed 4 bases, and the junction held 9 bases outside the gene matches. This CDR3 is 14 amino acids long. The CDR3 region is CASLGWTGEYEQYF. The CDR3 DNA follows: TGTGCCAGCCTCGGGTGGACAGGGGAATACGAGCAGTACTTC.

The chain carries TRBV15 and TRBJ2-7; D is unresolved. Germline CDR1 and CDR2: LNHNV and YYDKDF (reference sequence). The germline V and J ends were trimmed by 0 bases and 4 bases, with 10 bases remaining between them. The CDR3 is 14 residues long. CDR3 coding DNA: TGTGCCACCAGCAGAGATATGAGAGATTACGAGCAGTACTTC. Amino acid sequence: CATSRDMRDYEQYF.

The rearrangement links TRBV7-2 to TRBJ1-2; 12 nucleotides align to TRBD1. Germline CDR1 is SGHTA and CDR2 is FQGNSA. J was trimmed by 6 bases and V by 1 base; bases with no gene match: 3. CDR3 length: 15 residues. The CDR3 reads CASSLGDRGRDGYTF. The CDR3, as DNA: TGTGCCAGCAGCTTAGGGGACAGGGGGCGGGATGGCTACACCTTC. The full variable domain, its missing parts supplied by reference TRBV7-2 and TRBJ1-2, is GAGVSQSPSNKVTEKGKDVELRCDPISGHTALYWYRQSLGQGLEFLIYFQGNSAPDKSGLPSDRFSAERTGGSVSTLTIQRTQQEDSAVYLCASSLGDRGRDGYTFGSGTRLTVV.

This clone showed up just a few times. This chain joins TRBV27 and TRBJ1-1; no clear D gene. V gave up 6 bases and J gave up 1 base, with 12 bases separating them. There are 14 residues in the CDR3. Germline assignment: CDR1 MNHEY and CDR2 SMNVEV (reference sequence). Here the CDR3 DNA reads TGTGCCAGCAGCCAGCTTGGACCGAACACTGAAGCTTTCTTT. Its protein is CASSQLGPNTEAFF.

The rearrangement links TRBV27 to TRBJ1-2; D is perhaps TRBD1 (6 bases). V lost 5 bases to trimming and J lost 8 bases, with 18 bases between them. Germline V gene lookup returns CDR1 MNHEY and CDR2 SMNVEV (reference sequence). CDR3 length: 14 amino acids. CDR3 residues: CASSPNTGLGGYTF. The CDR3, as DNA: TGTGCCAGCAGTCCAAATACAGGGCTCGGCGGCTACACCTTC.

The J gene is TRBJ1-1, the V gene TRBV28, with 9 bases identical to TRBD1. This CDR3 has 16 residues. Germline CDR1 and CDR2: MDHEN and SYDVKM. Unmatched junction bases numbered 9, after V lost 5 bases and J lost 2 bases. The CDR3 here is CASSLTGGPGNTEAFF. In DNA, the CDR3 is TGTGCCAGCAGTCTCACAGGGGGCCCAGGAAACACTGAAGCTTTCTTT.

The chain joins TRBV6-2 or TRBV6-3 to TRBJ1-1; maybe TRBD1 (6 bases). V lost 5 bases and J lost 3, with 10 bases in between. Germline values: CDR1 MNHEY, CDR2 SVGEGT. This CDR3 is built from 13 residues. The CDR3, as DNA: TGTGCCAGCAGTCGGGGGGCTGACACTGAAGCTTTCTTT. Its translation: CASSRGADTEAFF.

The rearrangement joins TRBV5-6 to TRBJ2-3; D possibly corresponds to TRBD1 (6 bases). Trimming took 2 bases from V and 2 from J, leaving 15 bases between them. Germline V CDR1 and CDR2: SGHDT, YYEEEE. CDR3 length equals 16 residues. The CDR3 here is CASSFRLQGNTDTQYF. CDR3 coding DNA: TGTGCCAGCAGCTTCCGTTTACAGGGCAACACAGATACGCAGTATTTT.

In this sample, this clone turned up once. The chain's CDR3 is CSASQDTYSNQPQHF. The DNA for the CDR3 is TGCAGTGCTAGTCAGGACACTTATAGCAATCAGCCCCAGCATTTT. The chain recombines TRBV20-1 with TRBJ1-5, with D possibly being TRBD1 (5 bases). The germline V and J ends were trimmed by 3 bases and 0 bases, with 12 bases remaining between them. The germline gives CDR1 DFQATT, CDR2 SNEGSKA (reference sequence). The CDR3 length is 15 residues.

CDR3 in amino acids: CASRGTGGHYGYTF. CDR3 nucleotides: TGTGCCAGCAGGGGGACAGGGGGCCACTATGGCTACACCTTC. The chain carries TRBV4-2 and TRBJ1-2; 12 bases are a match to TRBD1. The CDR3 spans 14 residues. The J segment lost 3 bases and the V segment lost 6 bases, leaving 2 bases of the junction unmatched. In germline, CDR1 is LGHNA, CDR2 YNFKEQ.

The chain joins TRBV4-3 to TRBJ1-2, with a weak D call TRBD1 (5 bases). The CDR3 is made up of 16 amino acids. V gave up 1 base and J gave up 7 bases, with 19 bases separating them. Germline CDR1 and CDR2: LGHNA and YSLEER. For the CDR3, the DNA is TGCGCCAGCAGCCAAGCGGGTACCCTCCGGGACCCTGGCTACACCTTC. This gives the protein CASSQAGTLRDPGYTF.

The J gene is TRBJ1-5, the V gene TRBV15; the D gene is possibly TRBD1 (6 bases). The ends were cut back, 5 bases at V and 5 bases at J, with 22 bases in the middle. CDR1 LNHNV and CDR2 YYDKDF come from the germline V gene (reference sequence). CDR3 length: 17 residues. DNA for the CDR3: TGTGCCACCAGCGGGTCAACCGCACAGGGTATAGATCAGCCCCAGCATTTT. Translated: CATSGSTAQGIDQPQHF.

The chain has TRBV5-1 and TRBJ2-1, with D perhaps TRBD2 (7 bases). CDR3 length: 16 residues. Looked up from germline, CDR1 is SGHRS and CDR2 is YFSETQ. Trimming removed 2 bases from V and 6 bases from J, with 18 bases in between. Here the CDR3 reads CASSFTASGGGNEQFF. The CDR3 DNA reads TGCGCCAGCAGCTTTACCGCTAGCGGAGGGGGCAATGAGCAGTTCTTC.

The CDR3 sequence: CASSFPLTSADEQFF. CDR3 nucleotides: TGTGCCAGCAGTTTCCCCCTAACTAGTGCCGATGAGCAGTTCTTC. The V gene is TRBV28, the J gene TRBJ2-1; TRBD2 might be the D (5 bases). The CDR3 contains 15 residues. V lost 3 bases to trimming and J lost 8 bases, with 17 bases between them. The V gene's germline CDR1 is MDHEN and CDR2 SYDVKM.

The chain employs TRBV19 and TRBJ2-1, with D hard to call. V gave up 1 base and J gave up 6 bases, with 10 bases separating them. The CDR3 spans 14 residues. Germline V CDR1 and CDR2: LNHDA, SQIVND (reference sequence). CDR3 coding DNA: TGTGCCAGTAGTATAGGGTCCTCAGCCAATGAGCAGTTCTTC. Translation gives CASSIGSSANEQFF.

For the CDR3, the DNA is TGTGCCAGCAGCTTGGGGCAGGGGCTTGAGGTGTTTTTT. Protein: CASSLGQGLEVFF. The V call is TRBV7-2, the J call TRBJ2-2, with a weak D call TRBD1 (6 bases). This CDR3 is 13 amino acids long. Deletions cut 3 bases from V and 15 bases from J, with 17 bases between. Per the germline V gene, CDR1 is SGHTA and CDR2 is FQGNSA.

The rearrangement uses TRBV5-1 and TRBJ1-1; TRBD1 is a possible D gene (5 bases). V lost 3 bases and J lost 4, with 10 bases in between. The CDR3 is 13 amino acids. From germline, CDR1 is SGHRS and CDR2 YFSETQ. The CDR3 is CASSSRVGTEAFF. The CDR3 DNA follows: TGCGCCAGCAGCTCCAGGGTAGGCACTGAAGCTTTCTTT.

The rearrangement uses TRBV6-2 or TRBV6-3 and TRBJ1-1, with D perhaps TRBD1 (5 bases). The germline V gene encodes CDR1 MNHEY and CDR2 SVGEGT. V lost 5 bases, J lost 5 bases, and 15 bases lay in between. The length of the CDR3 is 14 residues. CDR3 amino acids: CASSTQGRWTEAFF. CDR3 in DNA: TGTGCCAGCAGTACCCAGGGCCGGTGGACTGAAGCTTTCTTT.

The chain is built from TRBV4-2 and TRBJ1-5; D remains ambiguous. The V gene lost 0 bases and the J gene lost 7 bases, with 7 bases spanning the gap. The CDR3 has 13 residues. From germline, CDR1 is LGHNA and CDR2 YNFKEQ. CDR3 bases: TGTGCCAGCAGCCAAGAAGTATGGCAGCCCCAGCATTTT. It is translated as CASSQEVWQPQHF.

DNA for the CDR3: TGTGCCAGCTATAACAACAGGGACACTGAAGCTTTCTTT. Amino acid sequence: CASYNNRDTEAFF. The chain uses TRBV2 and TRBJ1-1; D may be TRBD1 (6 bases). The CDR3 contains 13 residues. CDR1 is SNHLY and CDR2 is FYNNEI in the germline V gene. V was pared by 8 bases and J by 3 bases, with 13 bases between.

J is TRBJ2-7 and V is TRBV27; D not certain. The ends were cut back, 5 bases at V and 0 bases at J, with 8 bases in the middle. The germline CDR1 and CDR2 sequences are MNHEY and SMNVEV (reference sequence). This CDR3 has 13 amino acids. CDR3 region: CASSILPSYEQYF. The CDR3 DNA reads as TGTGCCAGCAGTATATTACCCTCCTACGAGCAGTACTTC.